These 20 T cell receptor beta chains came from one sample sequenced in a study of T-cell reconstitution after alpha-beta-depleted transplantation in children. Unique molecular identifiers were used to barcode this TCRbeta library. TCRdb used MiXCR to reprocess the PCR reads, holding one entry per CDR3 protein. The sample includes hundreds of thousands of distinct CDR3 sequences, around 12% seen only once; the top ten take around 0.8%. Material: PBMCs, obtained before TCRalphabeta/CD19-depleted stem cell transplant. All receptors derive from a girl aged 2-10 years with congenital amegakaryocytic thrombocytopenia, due to receive a stem cell transplant.

There are many counts of this clonotype. The chain employs TRBV7-9 and TRBJ2-1, with 7 positions matching TRBD1. V trimming: 1 base; J trimming: 1 base; junction bases outside the gene matches: 7. This CDR3 has 17 residues. CDR1 is SEHNR, CDR2 FQNEAQ, per germline (reference sequence). In DNA, the CDR3 is TGTGCCAGCAGCTTAGTAGGCCAGGGGGTTTCCTACAATGAGCAGTTCTTC. It codes for CASSLVGQGVSYNEQFF.

Turning to this clonotype: An end of the junction differs from the germline gene, which may be a read error. J is TRBJ2-3 and V is TRBV20-1, with 8 positions matching TRBD2. The germline V gene encodes CDR1 DFQATT and CDR2 SNEGSKA (reference sequence). This CDR3 comprises 13 residues. CDR3 protein: CSARGLAQGTQYF. CDR3 DNA sequence: TGCAGTGCCAGAGGACTAGCTCAGGGTACGCAGTATTTT.

This clonotype was found once. The gene calls are TRBV12-3 or TRBV12-4 and TRBJ2-1; no clear D gene. The V and J ends lost 4 bases and 9 bases respectively, with 10 bases between them. This CDR3 spans 12 amino acids. The chain's CDR3 is CASSSQAREQFF. CDR3 DNA: TGTGCCAGCAGTTCACAAGCTCGTGAGCAGTTCTTC.

This clonotype has at least ten counts. This chain links TRBV5-6 with TRBJ2-1; D gene ambiguous. The CDR3 is made up of 13 amino acids. The V end was cut by 2 bases, the J end by 8 bases, with 11 bases between. CDR1 is SGHDT, CDR2 YYEEEE, per germline. The CDR3, as DNA: TGTGCCAGCAGCTTACGTCTTCTGTATGAGCAGTTCTTC. Protein: CASSLRLLYEQFF.

Many counts were recorded for this clonotype. J is TRBJ2-3 and V is TRBV6-5, with 14 bases identical to TRBD2. The CDR3 spans 16 residues. From germline, CDR1 is MNHEY and CDR2 SVGAGI. The J segment lost 5 bases and the V segment lost 4 bases, leaving 5 bases of the junction unmatched. The CDR3 coding sequence is TGTGCCAGCAGTTCTCTGACTAGCGGGAGGGTAGATACGCAGTATTTT. Its protein is CASSSLTSGRVDTQYF.

This clonotype was observed at least ten times. The chain uses TRBV29-1 and TRBJ2-5, with 11 bases identical to TRBD1. The CDR3 length is 13 residues. The V gene end was trimmed by 7 bases and the J gene end by 2 bases; junction bases not matched to a gene: 3. Germline CDR1 and CDR2: SQVTM and ANQGSEA. The CDR3 sequence: CSAGQGAQETQYF. The DNA for the CDR3 is TGCAGCGCCGGACAGGGGGCACAAGAGACCCAGTACTTC.

This clonotype was seen many times. V usage is TRBV6-2 or TRBV6-3 and J usage is TRBJ2-1; 8 nucleotides line up with TRBD2. The CDR3 totals 16 residues. The germline CDR1 and CDR2 sequences are MNHEY and SVGEGT. Trimming at V came to 6 bases and at J to 6 bases, leaving 13 bases not matched to a gene. CDR3: CASSSQGLAVPNEQFF. Here the CDR3 DNA reads TGTGCCAGCAGCTCACAAGGACTAGCCGTCCCCAATGAGCAGTTCTTC.

The sample holds many counts of this clonotype. The chain carries TRBV20-1 and TRBJ2-5; D remains ambiguous. Germline V gene data show CDR1 as DFQATT and CDR2 as SNEGSKA (reference sequence). This CDR3 is 11 amino acids long. The V gene lost 6 bases and the J gene lost 3 bases, with 8 bases spanning the gap. CDR3 sequence reads: CSATEKETQYF. As DNA, the CDR3 is TGCAGTGCAACGGAGAAAGAGACCCAGTACTTC.

V and J are TRBV24-1 and TRBJ1-1, with TRBD1 matching over 7 bases. This CDR3 contains 15 residues. After removal of 3 bases from V and 6 bases from J, the junction contained 9 bases not matched to a gene. Germline V gene sequence: CDR1 KGHDR, CDR2 SFDVKD. CDR3 bases: TGTGCCACCAGTGATCCGACTCAGGGGGTTCCTGAAGCTTTCTTT. This encodes CATSDPTQGVPEAFF.

The chain links TRBV5-1 to TRBJ2-1, with 13 bases fitting TRBD2. V was clipped by 4 bases and J by 7 bases; unmatched bases: 5. Per germline, CDR1 SGHRS and CDR2 YFSETQ. The CDR3 contains 15 residues. CDR3: CASSRTSGRGNEQFF. The CDR3 coding sequence is TGCGCCAGCAGCCGCACTAGCGGGAGGGGGAATGAGCAGTTCTTC.

At least ten counts were recorded for this clonotype. The rearrangement uses TRBV29-1 and TRBJ2-1; D may be TRBD1 (7 bases). Trimming took off 2 bases at V and 9 bases at J, with 17 bases between the two ends. The CDR3 totals 14 residues. Germline assignment: CDR1 SQVTM and CDR2 ANQGSEA. DNA for the CDR3: TGCAGCGTTGAACAAAGGGGCCAGGGGGGTGAGCAGTTCTTC. The encoded protein is CSVEQRGQGGEQFF.

This clonotype was picked up a small number of times. The chain has TRBV2 and TRBJ2-1; 11 bases line up with TRBD2. J was trimmed by 8 bases and V by 2 bases; bases with no gene match: 5. This CDR3 region has 15 residues. CDR1 is SNHLY, CDR2 FYNNEI, per germline. The CDR3 coding sequence is TGTGCCAGCAGTGAATTTAGCGGGAGGGCCGATGAGCAGTTCTTC. It is translated as CASSEFSGRADEQFF.

The chain links TRBV19 to TRBJ1-2; 8 bases fit TRBD1. The V and J ends lost 6 bases and 7 bases, in that order; junction bases with no gene match: 7. Germline-derived CDR1 and CDR2 are LNHDA and SQIVND (reference sequence). CDR3 length: 13 amino acids. In DNA, the CDR3 is TGTGCCAGTAGACCGGACAGGGTGTCTGGCTACACCTTC. It codes for CASRPDRVSGYTF.

V usage is TRBV28 and J usage is TRBJ2-7; D is ambiguous. Per germline, CDR1 MDHEN and CDR2 SYDVKM. The CDR3 is 14 residues long. V was trimmed by 2 bases and J by 2 bases, leaving 10 bases between them. The CDR3 nucleotides are TGTGCCAGCAGTTTACATCGGGCAACCTACGAGCAGTACTTC. This translates into CASSLHRATYEQYF. Full variable domain (outside the CDR3, taken from reference TRBV28 and TRBJ2-7): DVKVTQSSRYLVKRTGEKVFLECVQDMDHENMFWYRQDPGLGLRLIYFSYDVKMKEKGDIPEGYSVSREKKERFSLILESASTNQTSMYLCASSLHRATYEQYFGPGTRLTVT.

This clonotype was observed at least ten times. The chain is built from TRBV20-1 and TRBJ2-1; no clear D. The ends were cut back, 4 bases at V and 5 bases at J, with 9 bases in the middle. The CDR3 sequence is 12 residues long. The germline CDR1 and CDR2 sequences are DFQATT and SNEGSKA (reference sequence). This chain's CDR3 is CSAIGADNEQFF. The CDR3 DNA sequence: TGCAGTGCTATCGGCGCGGACAATGAGCAGTTCTTC.

This rearrangement joins TRBV20-1 to TRBJ1-1; D not certain. Trimming left V 6 bases short and J 4 bases short, with 12 bases between. In germline, CDR1 is DFQATT, CDR2 SNEGSKA (reference sequence). This CDR3 contains 12 residues. The CDR3 region has the DNA TGCAGTGCGCCTAGAGGAGCCACTGAAGCTTTCTTT. It is translated as CSAPRGATEAFF.

The rearrangement joins TRBV29-1 to TRBJ2-4, with 8 bases aligning to TRBD2. Germline CDR1 reads SQVTM; CDR2 reads ANQGSEA. The junction had 9 bases not matched to a gene; V was cut back by 2 bases and J by 6 bases. This CDR3 has 15 residues. In nucleotides, the CDR3 is TGCAGCGTTGAAATAATAGGCACTAGCGGAAACATTCAGTACTTC. This sequence encodes CSVEIIGTSGNIQYF.

Only a few counts were recorded for this clonotype. The chain has TRBV11-2 and TRBJ2-3; possibly TRBD1 for D (6 bases). The germline V and J ends were trimmed by 5 bases and 2 bases, with 29 bases remaining between them. Per germline, CDR1 SGHAT and CDR2 FQNNGV. This CDR3 region has 20 residues. CDR3 in DNA: TGTGCCAGCAGCAAAAATAACACCGGGACACCACAGATCCCCACAGATACGCAGTATTTT. Amino acid sequence: CASSKNNTGTPQIPTDTQYF.

This clonotype was recorded at least ten times. This chain uses TRBV30 with TRBJ2-1; 10 nucleotides line up with TRBD1. The CDR3 is 13 residues long. V lost 1 base and J lost 8; bases outside the gene matches: 2. The germline gives CDR1 GTSNPN, CDR2 SVGIG (reference sequence). CDR3 in amino acids: CAWSGDRGDEQFF. In nucleotides, the CDR3 is TGTGCCTGGAGTGGGGACAGGGGAGATGAGCAGTTCTTC.

V and J are TRBV6-5 and TRBJ2-7; the match to TRBD1 covers 7 bases. CDR1 is MNHEY and CDR2 is SVGAGI in the germline V gene. J lost 2 bases, V lost 2 bases, and 3 bases had no gene match. CDR3 length: 14 amino acids. The CDR3 nucleotides are TGTGCCAGCAGTTACCGGGGACAGACCTACGAGCAGTACTTC. It yields the protein CASSYRGQTYEQYF.